This TCR beta chain was observed in a study of Graves' ophthalmopathy and Graves' hyperthyroidism. Overall study results and limits: The model predicted progression of ophthalmopathy with a sensitivity of roughly 69%, and its specificity was about 72%. Most expanded thyroid clonotypes above 0.001 frequency also appeared in blood.

This CDR3 spans 15 amino acids. Unmatched junction bases numbered 8, after V lost 7 bases and J lost 6 bases. Per the germline V gene, CDR1 is MNHEY and CDR2 is SVGEGT. CDR3 regions of TCR beta were amplified from RNA transcripts. HTBI primers served in a first-round RT-PCR, which a second-round multiplex PCR followed. TCRdb fed the multiplex PCR reads into MiXCR, producing one record per CDR3 protein. This table has about 620,000 distinct CDR3 sequences, 20% to 25% appearing once. Recruitment covered hyperthyroidism patients aged 18 to 65 whose new diagnosis was of under 2 months' duration. Someone took the PBMCs out of roughly 10 ml of fresh peripheral blood. With respect to this clonotype: Its antigen is still unknown.

The sequence was obtained from a woman aged 18 to 35 with stable Graves' hyperthyroidism. Some clones in this sample may be carry-over from other donors' samples. The chain couples TRBV6-2 or TRBV6-3 to TRBJ1-5, with 11 bases aligning to TRBD1. Input material: peripheral blood. For the CDR3, the DNA is TGTGCCAGCAAGGACGATGGGACAGGGGGTCAGCCCCAGCATTTT. Translation gives CASKDDGTGGQPQHF.